This T cell receptor (beta chain) was documented in a study of cytomegalovirus exposure and HLA in healthy donors. PCR involved 60 Vbeta and 13 Jbeta primers. Only in-frame clones appear in the TCRdb table, and some are missing; sequencing was by immunoSEQ multiplex PCR. The sample has roughly 75,000 clones. Study observations and caveats: CMV antigen specificity of a few CMV-associated chains was confirmed in vitro. Cytomegalovirus-associated TCR beta chains were listed, numbering 150 to 200. In a later analysis, several top co-occurrence clusters appeared linked to parvovirus B19, influenza, CMV and Epstein-Barr virus.

V shed 3 bases and J 5 bases; nucleotides not matched to a gene: 14. The CDR3 is 17 amino acids. Germline V gene data show CDR1 as KGHSH and CDR2 as LQKENI. In regard to this clone: No antigen is known for it.

The chain employs TRBV18 and TRBJ1-2, with TRBD1 identical over 8 bases. The receptor was derived from a boy aged 5-17 years in good health and CMV-seronegative. The sequencing sample was made of PBMCs. CDR3 sequence reads: CASSPKSSQGAVYGYTF. DNA for the CDR3: TGTGCCAGCTCACCCAAAAGCTCGCAGGGGGCAGTTTATGGCTACACCTTC.